This T cell receptor (beta chain) was identified during a study of metastatic and nonmetastatic thyroid tumors. Looking at the study overall: Repertoire data that came from the blood and tumor or nodule tissue of malignant and benign thyroid patients were compared. General study points: The study reportedly found significantly higher TCR beta diversity in malignant thyroid tumors than benign nodules, in blood and tumor.

In the original processing: Construction of a distant-metastasis classifier for papillary thyroid cancer relied on CDR3 differences across clinicopathological groups. Through MiXCR, TCRdb re-clonotyped the PCR reads. Clone size and V and J calls follow TCRdb, not the original study. The sample consists of around 50,000 clones, just under 30% of them appearing once. Trimming stripped 6 bases from V and 2 bases from J, with 8 bases between. This CDR3 has 12 amino acids. The germline gives CDR1 SGHVS, CDR2 FQNEAQ. This clone was picked up a small number of times. Its cognate antigen is unknown. Ahead of thyroid surgery, no patient had received treatment of any kind.

The source is a female donor with papillary thyroid cancer or a benign thyroid nodule (not recorded which). Some clones in this sample may be carry-over from other donors' samples. The J gene is TRBJ2-7, the V gene TRBV7-8; a weak D match, TRBD1 (5 bases). The sample taken for sequencing was blood. In nucleotides, the CDR3 is TGTGCCAGCAGGCAGGGAACCTACGAGCAGTACTTC. As protein: CASRQGTYEQYF. Drawing the rest from reference TRBV7-8 and TRBJ2-7, the complete variable domain is GAGVSQSPRYKVAKRGQDVALRCDPISGHVSLFWYQQALGQGPEFLTYFQNEAQLDKSGLPSDRFFAERPEGSVSTLKIQRTQQEDSAVYLCASRQGTYEQYFGPGTRLTVT.